A selection of T cell receptor beta chains follows, all from one sample in a study of T cell responses to AZD1222 COVID-19 vaccine. Libraries were prepared by immunoSEQ multiplex PCR; TCRdb keeps only in-frame clonotypes and omits some of them. The sample has about 150,000 clones, around nine tenths seen once. Here the sequenced sample was peripheral blood, taken on day 0 of AZD1222 vaccination. The source of these receptors is an adult in good health. Each CDR3 is given with its conserved first and last residue. A D gene is named only where the DNA matches it firmly. The size of a clone is reported for some rows only, either as once, few or many, or as a class for expanded clones.

D gene: NA
J gene: TRBJ1-2
V gene: TRBV19
clone size: NA
CDR3 length: 12
CDR3 DNA: TGTGCCAGTGCCCCCGGTGGTTATGGCTACACCTTC
CDR3 protein: CASAPGGYGYTF

D gene: NA
J gene: TRBJ1-5
V gene: TRBV28
clone size: NA
CDR3 length: 15
CDR3 DNA: TGTGCCAGCAGCTCCCTCCTGGGCGGAGGGGAGCCCCAGCATTTT
CDR3 protein: CASSSLLGGGEPQHF

D gene: NA
J gene: TRBJ1-1
V gene: TRBV7-9
clone size: NA
CDR3 length: 12
CDR3 DNA: TGTGCCAGCAGCCCCGGGCTCACTGAAGCTTTCTTT
CDR3 protein: CASSPGLTEAFF

D gene: NA
J gene: TRBJ1-1
V gene: TRBV9
clone size: NA
CDR3 length: 14
CDR3 DNA: TGTGCCAGCAGCGTAACAGGCTCGACCCCCGAAGCTTTCTTT
CDR3 protein: CASSVTGSTPEAFF

D gene: NA
J gene: TRBJ2-7
V gene: TRBV29-1
clone size: NA
CDR3 length: 13
CDR3 DNA: TGCAGCGTTGAAGATCGGCCCGAAGGAGAAAGGTACTTC
CDR3 protein: CSVEDRPEGERYF

D gene: NA
J gene: TRBJ1-2
V gene: TRBV28
clone size: NA
CDR3 length: 16
CDR3 DNA: TGTGCCAGCAGTTTCCTGGCACCGCCACGGTCGCATGGCTACACCTTC
CDR3 protein: CASSFLAPPRSHGYTF

D gene: NA
J gene: TRBJ2-7
V gene: TRBV4-1
clone size: once
CDR3 length: 12
CDR3 DNA: TGCGCCAGCAGCCGAGACGCTAGGGAGCAGTACTTC
CDR3 protein: CASSRDAREQYF

D gene: TRBD1
J gene: TRBJ2-7
V gene: TRBV5-1
clone size: NA
CDR3 length: 15
CDR3 DNA: TGCGCCAGCAGCTCTACAACAGGGGGAAAGTACGAGCAGTACTTC
CDR3 protein: CASSSTTGGKYEQYF

D gene: NA
J gene: TRBJ2-7
V gene: TRBV7-9
clone size: NA
CDR3 length: 15
CDR3 DNA: TGTGCCAGCAGCTTTCGGGATACAGGGTCTAATTGGCAGTACTTC
CDR3 protein: CASSFRDTGSNWQYF

D gene: TRBD1
J gene: TRBJ2-1
V gene: TRBV27
clone size: NA
CDR3 length: 12
CDR3 DNA: TGTGCCAGCAGGCAGGGGGCGGGTGAGCAGTTCTTC
CDR3 protein: CASRQGAGEQFF

D gene: TRBD1
J gene: TRBJ1-1
V gene: TRBV27
clone size: NA
CDR3 length: 14
CDR3 DNA: TGTGCCAGCAGCCTCACAGGGGGTCGGACTGAAGCTTTCTTT
CDR3 protein: CASSLTGGRTEAFF

D gene: TRBD1
J gene: TRBJ1-1
V gene: TRBV15
clone size: once
CDR3 length: 16
CDR3 DNA: TGTGCCACCAGCACCCGGGACAGGTTTACCCCCACTGAAGCTTTCTTT
CDR3 protein: CATSTRDRFTPTEAFF

D gene: NA
J gene: TRBJ2-2
V gene: TRBV5-4
clone size: NA
CDR3 length: 16
CDR3 DNA: TGTGCCAGCAGCTTTGGGTCTGTTGGGAACACCGGGGAGCTGTTTTTT
CDR3 protein: CASSFGSVGNTGELFF

D gene: NA
J gene: TRBJ1-5
V gene: TRBV19
clone size: NA
CDR3 length: 15
CDR3 DNA: TGTGCCAGTAGTATAGATCAATCCATTAATCAGCCCCAGCATTTT
CDR3 protein: CASSIDQSINQPQHF

D gene: TRBD2
J gene: TRBJ2-1
V gene: TRBV6-4
clone size: once
CDR3 length: 11
CDR3 DNA: TGTGCCAGCAGGCGGGAGGGCCGGCTGTTCTTC
CDR3 protein: CASRREGRLFF

D gene: TRBD2
J gene: TRBJ2-7
V gene: TRBV11-3
clone size: NA
CDR3 length: 16
CDR3 DNA: TGTGCCAGCAGCTTAGATTTAAGTGGCGGGAGACGCGAGCAGTACTTC
CDR3 protein: CASSLDLSGGRREQYF

D gene: NA
J gene: TRBJ2-1
V gene: TRBV9
clone size: NA
CDR3 length: 15
CDR3 DNA: TGTGCCAGCAGCGCGCCCCTCGGGTCCACCACTGAGCAGTTCTTC
CDR3 protein: CASSAPLGSTTEQFF

D gene: NA
J gene: TRBJ1-1
V gene: TRBV5-1
clone size: NA
CDR3 length: 14
CDR3 DNA: TGCGCCAGCTCTCCTCAGGGAATGAACACTGAAGCTTTCTTT
CDR3 protein: CASSPQGMNTEAFF

D gene: NA
J gene: TRBJ1-2
V gene: TRBV27
clone size: once
CDR3 length: 13
CDR3 DNA: TGTGCCAGCAGTTTGGCAACCAACTATGGCTACACCTTC
CDR3 protein: CASSLATNYGYTF

D gene: TRBD2
J gene: TRBJ2-5
V gene: TRBV14
clone size: NA
CDR3 length: 19
CDR3 DNA: TGTGCCAGCAGCCAAGATCGGCAGGGACTAGTGGGCTCCCAAGAGACCCAGTACTTC
CDR3 protein: CASSQDRQGLVGSQETQYF

D gene: TRBD1
J gene: TRBJ2-5
V gene: TRBV6-6
clone size: NA
CDR3 length: 14
CDR3 DNA: TGTGCCAGCAAGGGACAGCTCTCTCAAGAGACCCAGTACTTC
CDR3 protein: CASKGQLSQETQYF

D gene: TRBD1
J gene: TRBJ1-2
V gene: TRBV10-3
clone size: NA
CDR3 length: 13
CDR3 DNA: TGTGCCAGCGACAGGGAACAGAACTATGGCTACACCTTC
CDR3 protein: CASDREQNYGYTF

D gene: NA
J gene: TRBJ2-7
V gene: TRBV7-2
clone size: NA
CDR3 length: 16
CDR3 DNA: TGTGCCAGCAGCTTAGTCGGGGGACTGAGCTCCTACGAGCAGTACTTC
CDR3 protein: CASSLVGGLSSYEQYF

D gene: NA
J gene: TRBJ1-4
V gene: TRBV4-1
clone size: NA
CDR3 length: 18
CDR3 DNA: TGCGCCAGCAGCCAAGCGGGGGGAAGGGGGTCAACTAATGAAAAACTGTTTTTT
CDR3 protein: CASSQAGGRGSTNEKLFF

D gene: TRBD1
J gene: TRBJ1-1
V gene: TRBV5-1
clone size: NA
CDR3 length: 15
CDR3 DNA: TGCGCCAGCAGCGTGCAGGGGGGAAAAGACACTGAAGCTTTCTTT
CDR3 protein: CASSVQGGKDTEAFF

D gene: TRBD1
J gene: TRBJ1-2
V gene: TRBV27
clone size: few
CDR3 length: 12
CDR3 DNA: TGTGCCAGTAAGACAGGGCCCTTCGGCTACACCTTC
CDR3 protein: CASKTGPFGYTF

D gene: TRBD1
J gene: TRBJ1-3
V gene: TRBV3-1/TRBV3-2
clone size: few
CDR3 length: 14
CDR3 DNA: TGTGCCAGCAGCCGAGGACAGGGAGGGGACACCATATATTTT
CDR3 protein: CASSRGQGGDTIYF

D gene: NA
J gene: TRBJ2-2
V gene: TRBV12-2
clone size: NA
CDR3 length: 16
CDR3 DNA: TGTGCAAGTCGCTTAGACCGGCGGGAGGGCACCGGGGAGCTGTTTTTT
CDR3 protein: CASRLDRREGTGELFF

D gene: NA
J gene: TRBJ2-5
V gene: TRBV7-9
clone size: NA
CDR3 length: 13
CDR3 DNA: TGTGCCAGCAGCTTAGAAGGGAAAGAGACCCAGTACTTC
CDR3 protein: CASSLEGKETQYF

D gene: NA
J gene: TRBJ1-2
V gene: TRBV30
clone size: NA
CDR3 length: 15
CDR3 DNA: TGTGCCTGGAGTGTAAGGCGGACGCATAACTATGGCTACACCTTC
CDR3 protein: CAWSVRRTHNYGYTF

D gene: NA
J gene: TRBJ1-1
V gene: TRBV5-1
clone size: once
CDR3 length: 16
CDR3 DNA: TGCGCCAGCAGGACCCCGGGACCCACGAAGAGGACTGAAGCTTTCTTT
CDR3 protein: CASRTPGPTKRTEAFF

D gene: TRBD2
J gene: TRBJ2-3
V gene: TRBV7-9
clone size: NA
CDR3 length: 14
CDR3 DNA: TGTGCCAGCATCCGGACTAGCGGCACAGATACGCAGTATTTT
CDR3 protein: CASIRTSGTDTQYF

D gene: TRBD1
J gene: TRBJ1-1
V gene: TRBV27
clone size: NA
CDR3 length: 18
CDR3 DNA: TGTGCCAGCAGTTGGCTCAGGCTTGGGACAGGGGGCCAAACTGAAGCTTTCTTT
CDR3 protein: CASSWLRLGTGGQTEAFF

D gene: NA
J gene: TRBJ2-1
V gene: TRBV29-1
clone size: NA
CDR3 length: 11
CDR3 DNA: TGCAGCGTTGGGGGAGCCAATGAGCAGTTCTTC
CDR3 protein: CSVGGANEQFF

D gene: NA
J gene: TRBJ1-2
V gene: TRBV7-3
clone size: NA
CDR3 length: 16
CDR3 DNA: TGTGCCAGCAGCCCCCATTCTGCGGGGGTTAACTATGGCTACACCTTC
CDR3 protein: CASSPHSAGVNYGYTF

D gene: NA
J gene: TRBJ1-4
V gene: TRBV2
clone size: NA
CDR3 length: 12
CDR3 DNA: TGTGCCAGCAGCGCCGGGGCCCCTGGGGGGTTTTTT
CDR3 protein: CASSAGAPGGFF

D gene: NA
J gene: TRBJ1-1
V gene: TRBV27
clone size: NA
CDR3 length: 13
CDR3 DNA: TGTGCCAGCAGTTCCTCGATGAACACTGAAGCTTTCTTT
CDR3 protein: CASSSSMNTEAFF

D gene: NA
J gene: TRBJ1-2
V gene: TRBV7-6
clone size: NA
CDR3 length: 14
CDR3 DNA: TGTGCCAGCAGCTTAGCGCAAGATAACTATGGCTACACCTTC
CDR3 protein: CASSLAQDNYGYTF

D gene: NA
J gene: TRBJ1-1
V gene: TRBV7-2
clone size: NA
CDR3 length: 15
CDR3 DNA: TGTGCCAGCAGCTTAATAGAGATTGGGGACACTGAAGCTTTCTTT
CDR3 protein: CASSLIEIGDTEAFF

D gene: NA
J gene: TRBJ1-1
V gene: TRBV28
clone size: NA
CDR3 length: 12
CDR3 DNA: TGTGCCAGCAGCCCCTGGGGACACGAAGCTTTCTTT
CDR3 protein: CASSPWGHEAFF

D gene: NA
J gene: TRBJ2-1
V gene: TRBV18
clone size: NA
CDR3 length: 15
CDR3 DNA: TGTGCCAGCTCACCATCAGTGAAGTACCCCAATGAGCAGTTCTTC
CDR3 protein: CASSPSVKYPNEQFF

D gene: NA
J gene: TRBJ2-6
V gene: TRBV2
clone size: once
CDR3 length: 15
CDR3 DNA: TGTGCCAGCAGATATGGGGCGTCTGGGGCCAACGTCCTGACTTTC
CDR3 protein: CASRYGASGANVLTF

D gene: TRBD1
J gene: TRBJ1-2
V gene: TRBV6-5
clone size: NA
CDR3 length: 15
CDR3 DNA: TGTGCCAGCAGTCCCCGGGACAGGGGGCCTTATGGCTACACCTTC
CDR3 protein: CASSPRDRGPYGYTF

D gene: TRBD1
J gene: TRBJ2-5
V gene: TRBV5-6
clone size: NA
CDR3 length: 14
CDR3 DNA: TGTGCCAGCAGTTCCGGACAGGGCCAAGAGACCCAGTACTTC
CDR3 protein: CASSSGQGQETQYF

D gene: NA
J gene: TRBJ1-4
V gene: TRBV7-9
clone size: NA
CDR3 length: 14
CDR3 DNA: TGTGCCAGCAGCCCCGACATTACTAATGAAAAACTGTTTTTT
CDR3 protein: CASSPDITNEKLFF

D gene: TRBD1
J gene: TRBJ1-1
V gene: TRBV6-5
clone size: NA
CDR3 length: 14
CDR3 DNA: TGTGCCAGCAGTTGGACAGGGGGGAACACTGAAGCTTTCTTT
CDR3 protein: CASSWTGGNTEAFF

D gene: TRBD1
J gene: TRBJ1-6
V gene: TRBV18
clone size: NA
CDR3 length: 15
CDR3 DNA: TGTGCCAGCTCACCGGGACAGGGCGGTAATTCACCCCTCCACTTT
CDR3 protein: CASSPGQGGNSPLHF

D gene: NA
J gene: TRBJ2-7
V gene: TRBV6-5
clone size: NA
CDR3 length: 15
CDR3 DNA: TGTGCCAGCAGTTACTCGGAGGCTTTTCCCTACGAGCAGTACTTC
CDR3 protein: CASSYSEAFPYEQYF